This T cell receptor (beta chain) is drawn from a study of CD8+ T cells in alopecia areata. General study points: TCR sharing was clearer in mice than between patients, perhaps partly owing to patient HLA diversity.

The CDR3 spans 15 residues. Losses at the gene ends were 2 bases for V and 4 bases for J; bases not matched to a gene: 6. CDR1 and CDR2 from the germline V gene are MNHEY and SMNVEV (reference sequence). Extraction and reverse transcription of RNA yielded cDNA as the sequencing template. Clones were sequenced by immunoSEQ multiplex PCR, and TCRdb holds only the in-frame ones, with some missing. Counted here are 110,000 to 150,000 clones, approximately 60% occurring once; the ten biggest clones make up approximately 34%. Using a FACSAria, the CD4+ and CD8+ T cells were sorted from the PBMCs. This clone was seen a single time. The antigen is undetermined.

This receptor was identified in a human donor in good health. The chain is built from TRBV27 and TRBJ2-7; 9 nucleotides line up with TRBD2. Sequencing was carried out using CD8+ T cells sorted from blood. This CDR3 is CASSLVASGTYEQYF. The DNA of the CDR3 is TGTGCCAGCAGTTTAGTGGCTAGCGGGACGTACGAGCAGTACTTC.